This T cell receptor (beta chain) was captured in a study of T cell responses to AZD1222 COVID-19 vaccine. This clone was recorded a few times. The method was immunoSEQ multiplex PCR; TCRdb's version includes in-frame clones alone and lacks a portion of them. The table records 100,000 to 150,000 clones, approximately 80% of them present only once. Germline trimming cut 4 bases from V and 2 bases from J; bases unmatched to any gene: 7. Germline V gene data show CDR1 as SGDLS and CDR2 as YYNGEE. The CDR3 spans 16 residues. This TCR was recovered from an adult who received the AZD1222 COVID-19 vaccine. The sequencing here drew on peripheral blood, taken 28 days after the second AZD1222 dose. The chain uses TRBV9 and TRBJ2-3, with 10 bases that match TRBD1. This chain's CDR3 is CASSNRDRGITDTQYF. The DNA of the CDR3 is TGTGCCAGCAGCAACCGGGACAGGGGTATCACAGATACGCAGTATTTT.